What follows are 28 T cell receptor beta chains derived from one specimen sequenced in a study of blood T cell repertoires in COVID-19. TCRdb's copy holds only in-frame clones and misses some; the assay was immunoSEQ multiplex PCR. Seen here are about 150,000 clones, 80% to 90% observed once, and the top ten hold more than 7.5%. The sample comprised peripheral blood. The source of these receptors is a woman between 45 and 60 years old with acute or convalescent COVID-19.

This sequence joins TRBV19 and TRBJ2-7; 8 bases match TRBD1. The CDR3 has 12 residues. From germline, CDR1 is LNHDA and CDR2 SQIVND (reference sequence). Trimming cost V 4 bases and J 12 bases; bases outside gene matches: 8. CDR3 nucleotide sequence: TGTGCCAGTAGTACCCAGGGACAGGTTCCGTACTTC. This sequence encodes CASSTQGQVPYF. The variable domain in full, with the rest retrieved from reference TRBV19 and TRBJ2-7, is DGGITQSPKYLFRKEGQNVTLSCEQNLNHDAMYWYRQDPGQGLRLIYYSQIVNDFQKGDIAEGYSVSREKKESFPLTVTSAQKNPTAFYLCASSTQGQVPYFGPGTRLTVT.

The CDR3 DNA sequence: TGTGCCAGCAGTTTATTGGGGGCCAGCACTGAAGCTTTCTTT. Translating it yields CASSLLGASTEAFF. V usage is TRBV28 and J usage is TRBJ1-1; maybe TRBD1 (6 bases). Germline lookup yields CDR1 MDHEN and CDR2 SYDVKM. Trimming took 1 base from V and 4 from J, leaving 10 bases between them. The CDR3 runs 14 residues.

This chain links TRBV5-4 with TRBJ1-1; 9 bases fit TRBD1. This CDR3 is built from 16 residues. Germline V gene data show CDR1 as SGHNT and CDR2 as YYREEE (reference sequence). With 4 bases clipped from V and 7 bases from J, the junction kept 14 bases outside the gene matches. CDR3 sequence reads: CASSPWHIQGAFEAFF. The DNA of the CDR3 is TGTGCCAGCAGCCCCTGGCATATACAGGGGGCCTTTGAAGCTTTCTTT.

This chain joins TRBV9 and TRBJ1-6; TRBD1 matches 8 bases. Germline CDR1 reads SGDLS; CDR2 reads YYNGEE. The junction had 3 bases not matched to a gene; V was cut back by 3 bases and J by 4 bases. This CDR3 is 15 amino acids long. This chain's CDR3 is CASSGGQGYNSPLHF. For the CDR3, the DNA is TGTGCCAGCAGCGGAGGACAGGGTTATAATTCACCCCTCCACTTT.

The V gene is TRBV21-1, the J gene TRBJ2-7; no check of the table's D call, TRBD2, against the DNA was made. TRBV21-1 is flagged as a pseudogene. The length of the CDR3 is 18 residues. The CDR3 DNA follows: TGTGCCAGCAGCAAAAAAGTCTATACGGGAAAGTCACCCTACGAGCAGTACTTC. It codes for CASSKKVYTGKSPYEQYF.

The genes are TRBV7-3 and TRBJ2-7; TRBD2 matches at 15 bases. The CDR3 sequence is 20 residues long. Trimming cost V 5 bases and J 2 bases; bases outside gene matches: 16. CDR1 SGHTA and CDR2 FQGTGA come from the germline V gene. In DNA, the CDR3 is TGTGCCAGCAGCGGGGACAGACCGGGACTAGCGGGAGGAGAGGCCTACGAGCAGTACTTC. Translated, it gives CASSGDRPGLAGGEAYEQYF.

This clone has a handful of counts. The same CDR3 also results from other DNA sequences found in this sample. The rearrangement links TRBV7-2 to TRBJ1-6; 7 nucleotides align to TRBD1. CDR1 and CDR2 from the germline V gene are SGHTA and FQGNSA. The CDR3 consists of 14 residues. With V trimmed by 5 bases and J by 10 bases, 8 bases remained unmatched. The CDR3 sequence is CASSLRQGESPLHF. The CDR3 bases are TGTGCCAGCAGCCTAAGACAGGGTGAATCACCCCTCCACTTT.

The chain combines TRBV12-2 with TRBJ2-1; TRBD2 was called by the table and not checked on the DNA. TRBV12-2 is tagged as a pseudogene. The CDR3 covers 22 residues. CDR3 coding DNA: TGTGCAAGTCGCTGCCTATTAAACCGGGAACAACAGAGAAACCCTCTATACAATGAGCAGTTCTTC. Encoded protein: CASRCLLNREQQRNPLYNEQFF.

V is TRBV7-2 and J is TRBJ2-3; the match to TRBD2 covers 9 bases. With V trimmed by 5 bases and J by 2 bases, 8 bases remained unmatched. Germline V gene data show CDR1 as SGHTA and CDR2 as FQGNSA. This CDR3 region has 16 residues. The CDR3 DNA sequence: TGTGCCAGCAGCACCCGGCCGGGACTAGCCACAGATACGCAGTATTTT. The encoded protein is CASSTRPGLATDTQYF.

This sequence joins TRBV7-3 and TRBJ2-5; the match to TRBD2 covers 10 bases. Per the germline V gene, CDR1 is SGHTA and CDR2 is FQGTGA. J was trimmed by 5 bases and V by 8 bases; bases with no gene match: 5. The CDR3 has 13 residues. CDR3: CASGLAGGETQYF. For the CDR3, the DNA is TGTGCCAGCGGATTAGCGGGGGGTGAGACCCAGTACTTC. Together with reference TRBV7-3 and TRBJ2-5, the CDR3 gives the full variable domain: GAGVSQTPSNKVTEKGKYVELRCDPISGHTALYWYRQSLGQGPEFLIYFQGTGAADDSGLPNDRFFAVRPEGSVSTLKIQRTERGDSAVYLCASGLAGGETQYFGPGTRLLVL.

This sequence joins TRBV5-1 and TRBJ2-6, with TRBD1 matching over 8 bases. The germline V gene encodes CDR1 SGHRS and CDR2 YFSETQ. V was pared by 0 bases and J by 1 base, with 3 bases of the junction left unmatched. The CDR3 spans 17 residues. The CDR3 reads CASSLATGGSGANVLTF. The CDR3 nucleotides are TGCGCCAGCAGCTTGGCCACAGGGGGGTCTGGGGCCAACGTCCTGACTTTC.

CDR3 in amino acids: CASSQGARGALGNTIYF. CDR3 in DNA: TGCGCCAGCAGCCAAGGGGCCCGGGGGGCGCTTGGAAACACCATATATTTT. This sequence joins TRBV4-1 and TRBJ1-3, with D perhaps matching TRBD1 (6 bases). The ends were cut back, 1 base at V and 3 bases at J, with 16 bases in the middle. The CDR3 runs 17 residues. From germline, CDR1 is MGHRA and CDR2 YSYEKL.

Concerning this clone: The sample carries other DNA sequences with the same CDR3. This chain connects TRBV19 to TRBJ2-7; D may be TRBD2 (5 bases). The CDR3 is 14 residues long. The germline V and J ends were trimmed by 3 bases and 1 base, with 10 bases remaining between them. Germline CDR1 reads LNHDA; CDR2 reads SQIVND (reference sequence). CDR3 nucleotides: TGTGCCAGTAGTATCGAGGGCAGGTCCTACGAGCAGTACTTC. As protein: CASSIEGRSYEQYF.

The CDR3: CASTVGGRVPYEQYF. The CDR3 region has the DNA TGTGCCAGCACCGTCGGTGGGAGGGTCCCCTACGAGCAGTACTTC. The chain has TRBV5-4 and TRBJ2-7, with 7 bases matching TRBD2. This CDR3 has 15 amino acids. Per germline, CDR1 SGHNT and CDR2 YYREEE (reference sequence). J was trimmed by 2 bases and V by 6 bases; bases with no gene match: 11.

Points on this clone: This sample also contains other DNA sequences that code for the same CDR3. The chain has TRBV6-5 and TRBJ1-3; tentatively, D is TRBD1 (6 bases). The V and J ends lost 6 bases and 0 bases respectively, with 9 bases between them. The CDR3 is 14 amino acids. Germline CDR1 is MNHEY and CDR2 is SVGAGI. CDR3 residues: CASSRGYSGNTIYF. The CDR3 nucleotides read TGTGCCAGCAGCAGGGGCTACTCTGGAAACACCATATATTTT.

The chain joins TRBV18 to TRBJ1-2; TRBD1 matches at 9 bases. Germline loops: CDR1 KGHSH, CDR2 LQKENI. This CDR3 comprises 15 residues. V shed 3 bases, J shed 4 bases, and the junction held 6 bases outside the gene matches. The CDR3 DNA reads as TGTGCCAGCTCACCCGCAGACAGGGGGGCCTATGGCTACACCTTC. Translated, it gives CASSPADRGAYGYTF.

The V and J genes are TRBV24-1 and TRBJ2-1, with no clear D. This CDR3 comprises 12 residues. Looked up from germline, CDR1 is KGHDR and CDR2 is SFDVKD. V was shortened by 7 bases and J by 10 bases, with 13 bases between the two germline ends. The CDR3 coding sequence is TGTGCCACCAGCCCTGGGCCCAGGGAGCAGTTCTTC. It specifies CATSPGPREQFF.

The chain uses TRBV7-2 and TRBJ2-7, with D perhaps TRBD2 (6 bases). The length of the CDR3 is 14 residues. V lost 5 bases and J lost 3, with 14 bases in between. Germline V gene data show CDR1 as SGHTA and CDR2 as FQGNSA. The chain's CDR3 is CASSPRHGGYEQYF. The CDR3 DNA sequence: TGTGCCAGCAGCCCACGCCACGGGGGCTACGAGCAGTACTTC.

The rearrangement joins TRBV19 to TRBJ1-2; D remains ambiguous. Trimming removed 4 bases from V and 3 bases from J, with 15 bases in between. CDR1 and CDR2 from the germline V gene are LNHDA and SQIVND (reference sequence). The CDR3 has 15 residues. For the CDR3, the DNA is TGTGCCAGTAGTACCCCATGGAGCAAGGACTATGGCTACACCTTC. Its translation: CASSTPWSKDYGYTF.

This rearrangement joins TRBV7-2 to TRBJ1-4; no clear D. V was pared by 1 base and J by 7 bases, with 7 bases between. The CDR3 loop spans 13 amino acids. Germline values: CDR1 SGHTA, CDR2 FQGNSA. The DNA for the CDR3 is TGTGCCAGCAGCTTAGGGTCGAGTGAAAAACTGTTTTTT. Amino acid sequence: CASSLGSSEKLFF.

This clone was observed a handful of times. V is TRBV5-4 and J is TRBJ1-1; 7 bases map to TRBD1. With 1 base clipped from V and 6 bases from J, the junction kept 9 bases outside the gene matches. Germline V CDR1 and CDR2: SGHNT, YYREEE (reference sequence). The length of the CDR3 is 15 residues. The chain's CDR3 is CASSLPGTEIPEAFF. In nucleotides, the CDR3 is TGTGCCAGCAGCTTGCCCGGGACAGAGATCCCTGAAGCTTTCTTT. Looking up the rest from reference TRBV5-4 and TRBJ1-1 gives the full variable domain: ETGVTQSPTHLIKTRGQQVTLRCSSQSGHNTVSWYQQALGQGPQFIFQYYREEENGRGNFPPRFSGLQFPNYSSELNVNALELDDSALYLCASSLPGTEIPEAFFGQGTRLTVV.

This chain joins TRBV6-5 and TRBJ2-7; 9 bases line up with TRBD1. V lost 5 bases and J lost 7; bases outside the gene matches: 9. The CDR3 extends over 14 amino acids. CDR1 MNHEY and CDR2 SVGAGI come from the germline V gene. The CDR3 nucleotides read TGTGCCAGCAGTATACTACAGGGGGCGCTTGAGCAGTACTTC. Protein sequence: CASSILQGALEQYF.

This chain joins TRBV25-1 and TRBJ2-5, with TRBD1 matching over 9 bases. The CDR3 runs 15 residues. Germline assignment: CDR1 MGHDK and CDR2 SYGVNS. V shed 4 bases and J 3 bases; nucleotides not matched to a gene: 6. The CDR3 region has the DNA TGTGCCAGCAGTGGGGCGGGACAGGGAAAAGAGACCCAGTACTTC. Its translation is CASSGAGQGKETQYF. The full variable domain, completed using reference TRBV25-1 and TRBJ2-5, is EADIYQTPRYLVIGTGKKITLECSQTMGHDKMYWYQQDPGMELHLIHYSYGVNSTEKGDLSSESTVSRIRTEHFPLTLESARPSHTSQYLCASSGAGQGKETQYFGPGTRLLVL.

The chain employs TRBV5-6 and TRBJ2-7, with 9 bases fitting TRBD2. V shed 4 bases, J shed 3 bases, and the junction held 11 bases outside the gene matches. CDR3 length equals 16 residues. Germline V lookup: CDR1 SGHDT, CDR2 YYEEEE. CDR3 sequence reads: CASSGSGSWVLYEQYF. The CDR3 region has the DNA TGTGCCAGCAGCGGTAGCGGGAGCTGGGTTCTCTACGAGCAGTACTTC.

The gene calls are TRBV10-1 and TRBJ2-1, with TRBD2 matching 7 bases. CDR1 is WNHNN, CDR2 SYGVQD, per germline (reference sequence). V lost 3 bases, J lost 3 bases, and 2 bases stayed unmatched. The CDR3 contains 14 residues. The CDR3, as DNA: TGCGCCAGCAGTGATTTAGCGGGCTACAATGAGCAGTTCTTC. Protein product: CASSDLAGYNEQFF.

Here the CDR3 DNA reads TGCGCCAGCAGCTCGGGACAGGGTGAGACCCAGTACTTC. This gives the protein CASSSGQGETQYF. The genes are TRBV5-1 and TRBJ2-5; 9 nucleotides agree with TRBD1. This CDR3 has 13 residues. Germline V lookup: CDR1 SGHRS, CDR2 YFSETQ. Trimming took 3 bases from V and 5 from J; bases not matched to a gene: 2.

The chain recombines TRBV7-2 with TRBJ2-7; weak D call: TRBD2 (5 bases). Trimming removed 4 bases from V and 9 bases from J, with 19 bases in between. CDR1 SGHTA and CDR2 FQGNSA come from the germline V gene. The CDR3 loop spans 14 amino acids. The CDR3 DNA reads as TGTGCCAGCAGCTATGGGCTAGCCCCTTGGATGCAGTACTTC. It encodes CASSYGLAPWMQYF.

The chain employs TRBV6-5 and TRBJ2-7; TRBD1 matches at 7 bases. Germline values: CDR1 MNHEY, CDR2 SVGAGI. This CDR3 has 15 residues. J was trimmed by 3 bases and V by 2 bases; bases with no gene match: 7. DNA for the CDR3: TGTGCCAGCAGTTACACTCGGACAGGTTTCTACGAGCAGTACTTC. The encoded protein is CASSYTRTGFYEQYF.